A single sample is the source of the 23 T cell receptor beta chains below, sequenced in a study of identical twins. Each CDR3 protein gets one entry after TCRdb re-called the 5' RACE reads with MiXCR. This table has hundreds of thousands of distinct CDR3 sequences, 21% appearing once. These same records also appear under a second study, on T cells expressing NK-cell markers.

The sequenced sample was PBMCs. All receptors derive from a young woman in good health.

The chain carries TRBV29-1 and TRBJ2-5; D might be TRBD1 (6 bases). V gave up 4 bases and J gave up 0 bases, with 9 bases separating them. This CDR3 has 13 residues. The germline V gene has CDR1 SQVTM and CDR2 ANQGSEA. CDR3 in DNA: TGCAGCGTTGGACAGGCGTACCAAGAGACCCAGTACTTC. Amino acid sequence: CSVGQAYQETQYF.

V usage is TRBV14 and J usage is TRBJ2-1, with D uncertain. Germline V gene data show CDR1 as SGHDN and CDR2 as FVKESK. The CDR3 sequence is 15 residues long. The V and J ends lost 1 base and 0 bases respectively, with 7 bases between them. The CDR3 bases are TGTGCCAGCAGCCAAGTTAGGGACTCCTACAATGAGCAGTTCTTC. Its protein is CASSQVRDSYNEQFF.

The V call is TRBV5-5, the J call TRBJ2-1; weak D call: TRBD2 (5 bases). The ends were cut back, 2 bases at V and 9 bases at J, with 15 bases in the middle. Germline CDR1 reads SGHKS; CDR2 reads YYEKEE (reference sequence). CDR3 length: 14 amino acids. As DNA, the CDR3 is TGTGCCAGCAGCTTCTGGTCGGGGTTTGGTGAGCAGTTCTTC. It is translated as CASSFWSGFGEQFF. The variable domain in full, with the rest retrieved from reference TRBV5-5 and TRBJ2-1, is DAGVTQSPTHLIKTRGQQVTLRCSPISGHKSVSWYQQVLGQGPQFIFQYYEKEERGRGNFPDRFSARQFPNYSSELNVNALLLGDSALYLCASSFWSGFGEQFFGPGTRLTVL.

This clonotype was seen ten or more times. The chain joins TRBV5-1 to TRBJ2-1; D is unclear. V was cut by 0 bases and J by 7 bases, with 8 bases left in between. Germline loops: CDR1 SGHRS, CDR2 YFSETQ. The CDR3 length is 13 residues. CDR3 region: CASSLDIGNEQFF. The CDR3 region has the DNA TGCGCCAGCAGCTTGGATATAGGGAATGAGCAGTTCTTC.

The genes are TRBV6-2 or TRBV6-3 and TRBJ2-1, with a weak D call TRBD2 (5 bases). With 6 bases removed from V and 5 bases from J, the gap between germline ends came to 14 bases. CDR1 is MNHEY and CDR2 is SVGEGT in the germline V gene. This CDR3 is built from 14 residues. The CDR3 here is CASRPWGVHNEQFF. For the CDR3, the DNA is TGTGCCAGCAGACCCTGGGGAGTCCACAATGAGCAGTTCTTC.

This clonotype came up a few times. V usage is TRBV12-3 or TRBV12-4 and J usage is TRBJ2-2, with D possibly TRBD1 on 7 matching bases. V lost 8 bases to trimming and J lost 7 bases, with 17 bases between them. This CDR3 is built from 14 residues. The CDR3 DNA is TGTGCCAGCCTGACAGGGAGGCAGTTCGGGGAGCTGTTTTTT. Translating it yields CASLTGRQFGELFF.

The J gene is TRBJ2-1, the V gene TRBV5-1, with 7 nucleotides matching TRBD1. Per germline, CDR1 SGHRS and CDR2 YFSETQ. This CDR3 region has 14 residues. The V gene end was trimmed by 0 bases and the J gene end by 7 bases; junction bases not matched to a gene: 4. As DNA, the CDR3 is TGCGCCAGCAGCTTGGCGACAGGGTTGAATGAGCAGTTCTTC. It yields the protein CASSLATGLNEQFF.

The rearrangement links TRBV25-1 to TRBJ2-4; D not resolved. Deletions cut 4 bases from V and 0 bases from J, with 13 bases between. In germline, CDR1 is MGHDK, CDR2 SYGVNS. CDR3 length equals 16 residues. This CDR3 reads CASSALGGLAKNIQYF. The CDR3 DNA reads TGTGCCAGCAGTGCCCTAGGCGGTTTAGCCAAAAACATTCAGTACTTC.

The chain employs TRBV20-1 and TRBJ1-2, with 7 positions matching TRBD1. After removal of 5 bases from V and 1 base from J, the junction contained 4 bases not matched to a gene. Germline CDR1 is DFQATT and CDR2 is SNEGSKA (reference sequence). The CDR3 is 13 residues long. The CDR3 sequence: CSASRDSNYGYTF. As DNA, the CDR3 is TGCAGTGCTTCCCGGGACAGTAACTATGGCTACACCTTC.

Here the CDR3 reads CSARDLLAGGDTGELFF. The CDR3, as DNA: TGCAGTGCTAGAGACCTGCTAGCGGGAGGCGACACCGGGGAGCTGTTTTTT. The chain is built from TRBV20-1 and TRBJ2-2, with 11 bases fitting TRBD2. Germline CDR1 and CDR2: DFQATT and SNEGSKA (reference sequence). V lost 0 bases to trimming and J lost 3 bases; unmatched junction nucleotides: 6. The CDR3 has 17 amino acids.

This clonotype was seen repeatedly, ten times or more. The J gene is TRBJ1-1, the V gene TRBV12-3 or TRBV12-4; perhaps TRBD1 as D (6 bases). CDR3 size: 12 residues. Trimming left V 1 base short and J 9 bases short, with 9 bases between. CDR3 amino acids: CASSLEGGKAFF. CDR3 in DNA: TGTGCCAGCAGTTTAGAAGGGGGGAAAGCTTTCTTT.

The chain couples TRBV7-8 to TRBJ2-3, with D possibly TRBD1 on 6 matching bases. The CDR3 sequence is 14 residues long. The V and J ends lost 8 bases and 2 bases respectively, with 14 bases between them. Germline-derived CDR1 and CDR2 are SGHVS and FQNEAQ. As DNA, the CDR3 is TGTGCCAGCGCAGTCAGGGGCTCCACAGATACGCAGTATTTT. It specifies CASAVRGSTDTQYF.

The chain uses TRBV5-1 and TRBJ2-1, with D possibly TRBD2 on 6 matching bases. Per germline, CDR1 SGHRS and CDR2 YFSETQ. V lost 4 bases and J lost 2, with 13 bases in between. The CDR3 runs 15 residues. This CDR3 is CASSVLPGAYNEQFF. In nucleotides, the CDR3 is TGCGCCAGCAGCGTCCTCCCGGGGGCCTACAATGAGCAGTTCTTC.

The sample holds a few counts of this clonotype. V usage is TRBV5-1 and J usage is TRBJ2-3; 8 bases match TRBD2. V shed 2 bases and J 1 base; nucleotides not matched to a gene: 3. The CDR3 length is 15 residues. Per the germline V gene, CDR1 is SGHRS and CDR2 is YFSETQ. CDR3 loop: CASSFGSGGTDTQYF. In nucleotides, the CDR3 is TGCGCCAGCAGCTTTGGTAGCGGGGGCACAGATACGCAGTATTTT.

This clonotype showed up just a few times. This chain links TRBV11-2 with TRBJ2-1, with 7 bases fitting TRBD1. The CDR3 extends over 18 amino acids. The V gene's germline CDR1 is SGHAT and CDR2 FQNNGV. Germline trimming cut 2 bases from V and 5 bases from J; bases unmatched to any gene: 15. In nucleotides, the CDR3 is TGTGCCAGCAGCTTATTGATCGGGACAGCTTTACCTGACAATGAGCAGTTCTTC. This codes for CASSLLIGTALPDNEQFF.

This clonotype was detected many times. The V gene is TRBV11-2, the J gene TRBJ2-1; 9 bases agree with TRBD1. The V gene's germline CDR1 is SGHAT and CDR2 FQNNGV. The CDR3 is made up of 16 amino acids. Trimming took 3 bases from V and 2 from J; bases not matched to a gene: 5. CDR3 nucleotide sequence: TGTGCCAGCAGCTTTACAGGGGGCTCTACCTACAATGAGCAGTTCTTC. Translation: CASSFTGGSTYNEQFF.

This clonotype was picked up a small number of times. This chain links TRBV3-1 with TRBJ2-2; 11 bases line up with TRBD2. Germline V CDR1 and CDR2: LGHDT, YNNKEL (reference sequence). The V segment lost 4 bases and the J segment 7 bases; nucleotides outside the gene matches: 2. The CDR3 is 14 amino acids. The CDR3 region has the DNA TGTGCCAGCAGCCCACTAGCGGGGGTCGGGGAGCTGTTTTTT. It is translated as CASSPLAGVGELFF.

V usage is TRBV5-5 and J usage is TRBJ2-1; unclear D gene. CDR3 length equals 15 residues. Germline CDR1 and CDR2: SGHKS and YYEKEE (reference sequence). V was clipped by 4 bases and J by 3 bases, with 14 bases between them. The CDR3 nucleotides read TGTGCCAGCAGCCACCCCGCGGTAATCTACAATGAGCAGTTCTTC. It yields the protein CASSHPAVIYNEQFF.

This clonotype was detected only a few times. The J gene is TRBJ1-1, the V gene TRBV10-3; D gene unclear. V lost 10 bases and J 4 bases, leaving 10 bases between the germline ends. Germline CDR1 is ENHRY and CDR2 is SYGVKD. The CDR3 totals 11 residues. This CDR3 reads CATSGSTEAFF. Here the CDR3 DNA reads TGTGCCACCAGCGGGTCCACTGAAGCTTTCTTT.

V usage is TRBV20-1 and J usage is TRBJ2-7; D is perhaps TRBD1 (6 bases). CDR1 and CDR2 (germline): DFQATT, SNEGSKA (reference sequence). Trimming left V 3 bases short and J 5 bases short, with 11 bases between. This CDR3 is built from 12 residues. CDR3 loop: CSASQGSNEQYF. The CDR3 region has the DNA TGCAGTGCTAGTCAGGGGAGCAACGAGCAGTACTTC.

This clonotype was observed at least ten times. V is TRBV29-1 and J is TRBJ2-1; possible D gene TRBD1, 7 bases. V was shortened by 6 bases and J by 7 bases, with 13 bases between the two germline ends. This CDR3 has 12 residues. Germline CDR1 and CDR2: SQVTM and ANQGSEA. CDR3 amino acids: CSVPRGANEQFF. Written as DNA, the CDR3 is TGCAGCGTCCCCAGGGGGGCGAATGAGCAGTTCTTC.

Only a few counts were recorded for this clonotype. V is TRBV4-1 and J is TRBJ1-4; D not certain. V was trimmed by 11 bases and J by 0 bases, leaving 13 bases between them. The CDR3 length is 14 residues. Germline assignment: CDR1 MGHRA and CDR2 YSYEKL. In DNA form, the CDR3 reads TGCGCCTCCGGCCGCAGAGCAACTAATGAAAAACTGTTTTTT. Its translation is CASGRRATNEKLFF.

This sequence joins TRBV6-1 and TRBJ1-1, with TRBD1 matching 8 bases. This CDR3 comprises 14 residues. V lost 6 bases and J lost 11; bases outside the gene matches: 14. CDR1 and CDR2 from the germline V gene are MNHNS and SASEGT. The CDR3 loop reads CASRSGQGPTLAFF. For the CDR3, the DNA is TGTGCCAGCAGAAGCGGACAGGGCCCTACGCTTGCTTTCTTT.